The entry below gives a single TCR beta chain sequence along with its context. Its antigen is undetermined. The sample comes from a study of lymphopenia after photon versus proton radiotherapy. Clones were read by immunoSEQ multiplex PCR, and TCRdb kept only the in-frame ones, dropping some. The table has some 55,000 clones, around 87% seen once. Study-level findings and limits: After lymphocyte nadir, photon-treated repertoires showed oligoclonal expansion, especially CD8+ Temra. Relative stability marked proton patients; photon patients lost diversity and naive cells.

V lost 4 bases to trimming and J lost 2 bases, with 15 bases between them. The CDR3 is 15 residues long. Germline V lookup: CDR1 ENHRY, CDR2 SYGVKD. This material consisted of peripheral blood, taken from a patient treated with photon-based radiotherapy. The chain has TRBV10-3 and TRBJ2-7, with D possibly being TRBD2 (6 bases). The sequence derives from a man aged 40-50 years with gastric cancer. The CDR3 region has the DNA TGTGCCATCAGTGGACTAGACAGTGTGACCTACGAGCAGTACTTC. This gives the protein CAISGLDSVTYEQYF.